This entry lists 20 T cell receptor beta chains sequenced from one sample in a study of CXCR3-negative and CXCR3-positive naive CD8 T cells (dated 2019 in TCRdb). Sequencing relied on a NextSeq 550. The Human TCR Profiling Kit (MiLaboratory) was used to make UMI-labeled 5' RACE TRB cDNA libraries. Each entry corresponds to one CDR3 protein sequence from reads that TCRdb reprocessed, and DNA is not given. The table kept for this sample lists over 55,000 distinct CDR3 sequences. The ten largest clones capture about a quarter of the sample. The sample consisted of memory CD8+ T cells from blood. The sample's cell subset or site label, in plain terms: conventional CD8+ memory T cells (TMEM), sorted as controls. The receptors were gathered from a human donor in good health. Some clones in this sample may be carry-over from other donors' samples.

The J gene is TRBJ2-7, the V gene TRBV28; TCRdb calls TRBD2, which cannot be checked without DNA. This CDR3 has 14 amino acids. The V gene's germline CDR1 is MDHEN and CDR2 SYDVKM. CDR3 loop: CASSFVGSNGEQYF.

This chain connects TRBV6-2 or TRBV6-3 to TRBJ1-2. This CDR3 spans 16 amino acids. Per germline, CDR1 MNHEY and CDR2 SVGEGT. CDR3 loop: CASSSQLRTENYGYTF.

The chain employs TRBV7-3 and TRBJ2-3; the TCRdb D gene call, TRBD2, has no DNA to confirm it. This CDR3 spans 13 amino acids. Germline V gene sequence: CDR1 SGHTA, CDR2 FQGTGA. CDR3 sequence reads: CASSFIAADTQYF. Full variable domain (rest looked up from reference TRBV7-3 and TRBJ2-3): GAGVSQTPSNKVTEKGKYVELRCDPISGHTALYWYRQSLGQGPEFLIYFQGTGAADDSGLPNDRFFAVRPEGSVSTLKIQRTERGDSAVYLCASSFIAADTQYFGPGTRLTVL.

J is TRBJ2-1 and V is TRBV21-1; absent DNA, TCRdb's TRBD2 call cannot be checked. TRBV21-1 is a known pseudogene. CDR3 length: 17 residues. The CDR3 region is CASSSPTSGRTDNEQFF.

The chain links TRBV7-8 to TRBJ2-7. CDR3 length: 13 amino acids. The germline V gene has CDR1 SGHVS and CDR2 FQNEAQ. CDR3 sequence: CASSLEPVYEQYF.

The rearrangement links TRBV9 to TRBJ2-5; TCRdb returns TRBD1, unconfirmable since there is no DNA. Germline loops: CDR1 SGDLS, CDR2 YYNGEE. This CDR3 contains 15 residues. CDR3 region: CASSVADSLLETQYF.

V is TRBV7-9 and J is TRBJ1-2; without DNA, the TCRdb call of TRBD1 cannot be checked. Germline V gene data show CDR1 as SEHNR and CDR2 as FQNEAQ (reference sequence). The CDR3 has 14 residues. CDR3 amino acids: CASRAVRGDYGYTF.

This chain uses TRBV5-6 with TRBJ2-3. The CDR3 spans 15 residues. CDR1 and CDR2 from the germline V gene are SGHDT and YYEEEE. This chain's CDR3 is CASSLEQVRTDTQYF.

The CDR3 loop reads CATSRGYPRTEEGQEAFF. The gene calls are TRBV15 and TRBJ1-1; TCRdb proposes TRBD1, but this gene call is untestable without DNA. The CDR3 extends over 18 amino acids. Germline CDR1 LNHNV, CDR2 YYDKDF (reference sequence).

The chain employs TRBV4-1 and TRBJ1-5; with no DNA, the TCRdb D assignment of TRBD1 cannot be verified. Germline V lookup: CDR1 MGHRA, CDR2 YSYEKL. The CDR3 runs 14 residues. CDR3 amino acids: CASSQERGVEPQHF.

The V gene is TRBV29-1, the J gene TRBJ1-5; the D call from TCRdb, TRBD1, cannot be confirmed without DNA. This CDR3 comprises 13 residues. The germline V gene has CDR1 SQVTM and CDR2 ANQGSEA. The CDR3 sequence is CSVGQGGNQPQHF.

The chain is built from TRBV14 and TRBJ2-4. The germline V gene has CDR1 SGHDN and CDR2 FVKESK. The CDR3 consists of 13 residues. The CDR3 is CASSMEYGDIQYF.

The V and J genes are TRBV14 and TRBJ1-2; TCRdb returns TRBD1, unconfirmable since there is no DNA. The CDR3 runs 12 residues. Germline V lookup: CDR1 SGHDN, CDR2 FVKESK. The CDR3 region is CASSQGDYGYTF.

The chain has TRBV28 and TRBJ2-3; TCRdb designates TRBD1, a call that cannot be tested without DNA. Germline assignment: CDR1 MDHEN and CDR2 SYDVKM. This CDR3 spans 13 amino acids. CDR3 region: CASSREGGVTQYF.

The chain is built from TRBV2 and TRBJ2-3; the TCRdb call, TRBD1, lacks DNA for checking. Germline CDR1 reads SNHLY; CDR2 reads FYNNEI. This CDR3 contains 15 residues. The CDR3 here is CASNPRWDNTDTQYF.

V and J are TRBV15 and TRBJ2-1; TCRdb designates TRBD1, a call that cannot be tested without DNA. Per germline, CDR1 LNHNV and CDR2 YYDKDF (reference sequence). The CDR3 has 16 amino acids. The CDR3: CATSVQTGGGPNEQFF. The variable domain in full, with the rest retrieved from reference TRBV15 and TRBJ2-1, is DAMVIQNPRYQVTQFGKPVTLSCSQTLNHNVMYWYQQKSSQAPKLLFHYYDKDFNNEADTPDNFQSRRPNTSFCFLDIRSPGLGDTAMYLCATSVQTGGGPNEQFFGPGTRLTVL.

This chain uses TRBV20-1 with TRBJ1-6; TCRdb's assignment of TRBD1 cannot be checked, as there is no DNA. CDR3 size: 14 residues. Germline CDR1 and CDR2: DFQATT and SNEGSKA (reference sequence). CDR3 residues: CSARQGRDNSPLHF.

The V call is TRBV7-3, the J call TRBJ2-7; TCRdb gives TRBD2 as the D gene, but with no DNA this cannot be confirmed. This CDR3 has 15 residues. The germline V gene has CDR1 SGHTA and CDR2 FQGTGA. This chain's CDR3 is CASSLLAGESYEQYF.

The chain couples TRBV4-1 to TRBJ2-7; TCRdb gives TRBD1 as the D gene, but with no DNA this cannot be confirmed. The CDR3 consists of 14 residues. Germline V gene sequence: CDR1 MGHRA, CDR2 YSYEKL. CDR3: CASSQGTGSNEQYF.

The rearrangement joins TRBV29-1 to TRBJ1-2; the TCRdb call, TRBD1, lacks DNA for checking. The CDR3 sequence is 19 residues long. Germline-derived CDR1 and CDR2 are SQVTM and ANQGSEA. The CDR3 reads CSVHPTKGQGMGPNYGYTF.